This T cell receptor (beta chain) was sequenced during a study of PD-1 blockade in classical Hodgkin lymphoma. Study results and limitations: Reported baseline diversity: healthy donors highest, relapsed/refractory patients lowest.

This clone was seen a single time. The antigen remains unidentified. Profiling relied on immunoSEQ multiplex PCR, and the TCRdb table lists in-frame clones only, not all of them. This sample yields around 11,000 clones, of which just under 85% are seen a single time; roughly 6% belongs to the top ten. Trimming removed 2 bases at V and 7 bases at J, with 8 bases between. The V gene's germline CDR1 is LGHNA and CDR2 YSLEER. The CDR3 sequence is 13 residues long. In every patient, relapse followed autologous stem cell transplantation, while exposure to brentuximab vedotin differed. Classifying best responses yielded complete response, partial response or progressive disease.

The chain couples TRBV4-3 to TRBJ1-4; D not certain. This TCR derives from a human donor with classical Hodgkin lymphoma. The sequencing used peripheral blood mononuclear cells (PBMCs), collected before the second cycle of nivolumab. CDR3 region: CASSQLIFEKLFF. In nucleotides, the CDR3 is TGCGCCAGCAGCCAATTAATCTTTGAAAAACTGTTTTTT.